Presented here are 18 T cell receptor beta chains from one specimen sequenced in a study of vaccination and CD4 T cells after COVID-19. Cultured CD4+ T-cell DNA underwent Oncomine TCR Beta short-read sequencing. TCRdb passed the PCR reads through MiXCR, listing each CDR3 protein once. The sample lists roughly 14,000 distinct CDR3 sequences, roughly 61% occurring once. Stated treatment: roughly 10-day PBMC culture with coronavirus spike peptide pools or control peptides (ViraFEST assay). These receptors' targets are unknown. Sequencing input: CD4+ T cells from blood, cultured in vitro. The receptors come from a human donor who had recovered from COVID-19.

This sequence joins TRBV2 and TRBJ2-3; 7 positions agree with TRBD1. Germline V gene sequence: CDR1 SNHLY, CDR2 FYNNEI. V shed 6 bases, J shed 1 base, and the junction held 4 bases outside the gene matches. The CDR3 runs 14 residues. The CDR3 loop reads CASRPGTGTDTQYF. In nucleotides, the CDR3 is TGTGCCAGCAGACCCGGGACAGGCACAGATACGCAGTATTTT.

The chain has TRBV7-2 and TRBJ2-1; 8 nucleotides line up with TRBD2. The V gene's germline CDR1 is SGHTA and CDR2 FQGNSA. The CDR3 spans 13 residues. V lost 1 base and J lost 10; bases outside the gene matches: 3. This CDR3 is CASSLVASGEQFF. The CDR3 nucleotides are TGTGCCAGCAGCTTAGTGGCTAGCGGGGAGCAGTTCTTC. The variable domain in full, with the rest retrieved from reference TRBV7-2 and TRBJ2-1, is GAGVSQSPSNKVTEKGKDVELRCDPISGHTALYWYRQSLGQGLEFLIYFQGNSAPDKSGLPSDRFSAERTGGSVSTLTIQRTQQEDSAVYLCASSLVASGEQFFGPGTRLTVL.

The chain joins TRBV7-2 to TRBJ2-2; D unresolved. The CDR3 contains 12 residues. The V gene lost 6 bases and the J gene lost 5 bases, with 7 bases spanning the gap. Germline assignment: CDR1 SGHTA and CDR2 FQGNSA. The CDR3 region has the DNA TGTGCCAGCAGTTGGGCAACCGGGGAGCTGTTTTTT. Encoded protein: CASSWATGELFF.

The chain joins TRBV20-1 to TRBJ2-5; D gene unclear. V was trimmed by 6 bases and J by 4 bases, leaving 15 bases between them. CDR1 and CDR2 from the germline V gene are DFQATT and SNEGSKA (reference sequence). The CDR3 covers 13 residues. CDR3 sequence: CSADTALRETQYF. Written as DNA, the CDR3 is TGCAGTGCCGATACAGCGTTACGAGAGACCCAGTACTTC.

The chain recombines TRBV4-1 with TRBJ1-1, with a tentative D call TRBD1 (5 bases). Germline V lookup: CDR1 MGHRA, CDR2 YSYEKL. Trimming took 4 bases from V and 0 from J, leaving 6 bases between them. The length of the CDR3 is 13 residues. The CDR3 nucleotides are TGCGCCAGCAGCCGACAGTTGAACACTGAAGCTTTCTTT. Protein product: CASSRQLNTEAFF.

The gene calls are TRBV27 and TRBJ2-1, with TRBD1 identical over 7 bases. CDR1 is MNHEY and CDR2 is SMNVEV in the germline V gene (reference sequence). The V segment lost 4 bases and the J segment 11 bases; nucleotides outside the gene matches: 5. This CDR3 has 12 residues. This CDR3 reads CASSSPTGKQFF. CDR3 nucleotides: TGTGCCAGCAGTTCCCCGACAGGGAAGCAGTTCTTC.

V usage is TRBV2 and J usage is TRBJ1-5; TRBD1 matches at 12 bases. The germline V gene encodes CDR1 SNHLY and CDR2 FYNNEI. V lost 8 bases and J lost 7; bases outside the gene matches: 9. The CDR3 runs to 15 residues. This CDR3 is CASGRDRGPGQPQHF. The CDR3 DNA reads as TGTGCCAGCGGGCGGGACAGGGGGCCAGGGCAGCCCCAGCATTTT.

The V call is TRBV25-1, the J call TRBJ1-1; 10 bases are shared with TRBD1. Trimming took 4 bases from V and 1 from J; bases not matched to a gene: 9. From germline, CDR1 is MGHDK and CDR2 SYGVNS. CDR3 length equals 17 residues. The CDR3 sequence: CASSAAPGQGWNTEAFF. The CDR3 nucleotides are TGTGCCAGCAGTGCCGCTCCGGGACAGGGGTGGAACACTGAAGCTTTCTTT.

This chain connects TRBV6-1 to TRBJ1-3; tentative D call: TRBD1 (5 bases). This CDR3 region has 16 residues. CDR1 is MNHNS, CDR2 SASEGT, per germline. V was cut by 8 bases and J by 3 bases, with 20 bases left in between. CDR3 protein: CASWEDGTSNGNTIYF. CDR3 coding DNA: TGTGCCAGCTGGGAAGACGGGACGAGTAATGGAAACACCATATATTTT.

The V and J genes are TRBV30 and TRBJ2-7; 11 bases line up with TRBD1. The CDR3 sequence is 14 residues long. J gave up 4 bases and V 6 bases, and 8 bases lay outside the gene matches. Germline V gives CDR1 GTSNPN, CDR2 SVGIG (reference sequence). CDR3 DNA: TGTGCCTGCCCCTCCGGGACAGGGGGGTACGAGCAGTACTTC. This gives the protein CACPSGTGGYEQYF.

This chain connects TRBV24-1 to TRBJ2-3; D gene ambiguous. Germline-derived CDR1 and CDR2 are KGHDR and SFDVKD. The CDR3 spans 15 residues. V lost 4 bases and J lost 4, with 14 bases in between. The CDR3 bases are TGTGCCACCAGTGACCCTACAGCTGGGTCAGATACGCAGTATTTT. Translation gives CATSDPTAGSDTQYF.

The chain combines TRBV19 with TRBJ1-5, with no clear D. Trimming stripped 7 bases from V and 2 bases from J, with 15 bases between. CDR1 and CDR2 from the germline V gene are LNHDA and SQIVND (reference sequence). This CDR3 comprises 15 residues. CDR3 sequence reads: CASMRHERGNQPQHF. Here the CDR3 DNA reads TGTGCCAGTATGAGACATGAACGGGGCAATCAGCCCCAGCATTTT.

The chain has TRBV28 and TRBJ1-5; no definite D call. The CDR3 has 15 residues. Trimming removed 2 bases at V and 7 bases at J, with 15 bases between. Germline V gene lookup returns CDR1 MDHEN and CDR2 SYDVKM. The CDR3 reads CASSLEVGVGQPQHF. DNA for the CDR3: TGTGCCAGCAGTTTAGAGGTGGGTGTCGGGCAGCCCCAGCATTTT. Filled out from reference TRBV28 and TRBJ1-5, the complete variable domain reads DVKVTQSSRYLVKRTGEKVFLECVQDMDHENMFWYRQDPGLGLRLIYFSYDVKMKEKGDIPEGYSVSREKKERFSLILESASTNQTSMYLCASSLEVGVGQPQHFGDGTRLSIL.

V gene TRBV23-1 combines with J gene TRBJ1-4; 10 nucleotides match TRBD1. TRBV23-1 is identified as an open reading frame with a role that is uncertain. J lost 6 bases, V lost 1 base, and 11 bases had no gene match. The CDR3 totals 18 residues. The CDR3, as DNA: TGCGCCAGCAGTCAATTTTTACCCGACGGGACAGGGGATGAAAAACTGTTTTTT. Amino acids: CASSQFLPDGTGDEKLFF.

This CDR3 is CASSLVETGLLNTEAFF. CDR3 coding DNA: TGTGCCAGCAGCTTAGTGGAGACAGGATTGTTGAACACTGAAGCTTTCTTT. This chain joins TRBV7-9 and TRBJ1-1, with D possibly TRBD1 on 6 matching bases. V gave up 1 base and J gave up 0 bases, with 15 bases separating them. The germline CDR1 and CDR2 sequences are SEHNR and FQNEAQ (reference sequence). The CDR3 sequence is 17 residues long.

V gene TRBV12-3 or TRBV12-4 combines with J gene TRBJ2-2, with 8 bases identical to TRBD1. The CDR3 runs 15 residues. J lost 3 bases, V lost 4 bases, and 4 bases had no gene match. For the CDR3, the DNA is TGTGCCAGCAGTTGGGAGACAGGGGACACCGGGGAGCTGTTTTTT. This translates into CASSWETGDTGELFF.

The genes are TRBV7-9 and TRBJ2-5; TRBD1 might be the D (5 bases). Trimming removed 1 base at V and 5 bases at J, with 11 bases between. Germline loops: CDR1 SEHNR, CDR2 FQNEAQ (reference sequence). The CDR3 runs to 14 residues. This CDR3 reads CASSLGQGQETQYF. CDR3 bases: TGTGCCAGCAGCTTAGGGCAGGGTCAGGAGACCCAGTACTTC. The full variable domain, rest sourced from reference TRBV7-9 and TRBJ2-5, is DTGVSQNPRHKITKRGQNVTFRCDPISEHNRLYWYRQTLGQGPEFLTYFQNEAQLEKSRLLSDRFSAERPKGSFSTLEIQRTEQGDSAMYLCASSLGQGQETQYFGPGTRLLVL.

This clonotype was found a few times. The chain recombines TRBV6-1 with TRBJ2-5; 9 bases are a match to TRBD1. V dropped 5 bases and J dropped 4; count of bases not matched to a gene: 2. Per the germline V gene, CDR1 is MNHNS and CDR2 is SASEGT. The CDR3 has 13 amino acids. Here the CDR3 reads CASSMGQGETQYF. CDR3 sequence (DNA): TGTGCCAGCAGTATGGGACAGGGAGAGACCCAGTACTTC.